This T cell receptor beta chain stems from a study of multiple sclerosis patients with progressive multifocal leukoencephalopathy. TCRdb's table, derived via immunoSEQ multiplex PCR, lists solely in-frame clones and lacks some. In the table there are about 33,000 clones, more than 75% of which are singletons. The V gene's germline CDR1 is SGHTA and CDR2 FQGTGA. Losses at the gene ends were 1 base for V and 8 bases for J; bases not matched to a gene: 2. The CDR3 is 14 amino acids. Regarding time point: time of PML onset. This specimen consisted of PBMCs, obtained from a patient treated with natalizumab. The chain uses TRBV7-3 and TRBJ2-1, with TRBD1 identical over 10 bases. The sequence came from a human donor with progressive multifocal leukoencephalopathy. CDR3 sequence (DNA): TGTGCCAGCAGCTTAAGGACAGGGGGTCATGAGCAGTTCTTC. It encodes CASSLRTGGHEQFF. Together with reference TRBV7-3 and TRBJ2-1, the CDR3 gives the full variable domain: GAGVSQTPSNKVTEKGKYVELRCDPISGHTALYWYRQSLGQGPEFLIYFQGTGAADDSGLPNDRFFAVRPEGSVSTLKIQRTERGDSAVYLCASSLRTGGHEQFFGPGTRLTVL.